Presented here are 25 T cell receptor beta chains from one specimen sequenced in a study of T-cell reconstitution after alpha-beta-depleted transplantation in children. Preparation of the TCRbeta library used unique molecular identifiers. TCRdb reprocessed the PCR reads via MiXCR and lists one record per CDR3 protein. This sample has about 870,000 distinct CDR3 sequences, with approximately 15% found just once. The material sequenced was PBMCs, mostly from graft donor cells, taken 360 days after TCRalphabeta/CD19-depleted stem cell transplant. These receptors all come from a male patient younger than 18 who had a stem cell transplant for acute lymphoblastic leukemia, so the T cells may come from the graft donor.

The gene calls are TRBV15 and TRBJ2-5; 7 bases agree with TRBD1. V trimming: 2 bases; J trimming: 5 bases; junction bases outside the gene matches: 2. The CDR3 is 13 amino acids. The germline CDR1 and CDR2 sequences are LNHNV and YYDKDF (reference sequence). CDR3 amino acids: CATSRQGVETQYF. DNA for the CDR3: TGTGCCACCAGCAGACAGGGGGTGGAGACCCAGTACTTC. Drawing the rest from reference TRBV15 and TRBJ2-5, the complete variable domain is DAMVIQNPRYQVTQFGKPVTLSCSQTLNHNVMYWYQQKSSQAPKLLFHYYDKDFNNEADTPDNFQSRRPNTSFCFLDIRSPGLGDTAMYLCATSRQGVETQYFGPGTRLLVL.

The chain employs TRBV20-1 and TRBJ2-7; D may match TRBD1 or TRBD2 (6 bases each). The CDR3 extends over 16 amino acids. Trimming removed 3 bases at V and 3 bases at J, with 21 bases between. Germline CDR1 DFQATT, CDR2 SNEGSKA (reference sequence). This chain's CDR3 is CSASTFRGEAYYEQYF. CDR3 coding DNA: TGCAGTGCTAGTACCTTTAGGGGGGAGGCTTACTACGAGCAGTACTTC.

In this sample, this clonotype turned up a few times. This sequence joins TRBV19 and TRBJ2-2; 8 nucleotides align to TRBD1. CDR1 and CDR2 from the germline V gene are LNHDA and SQIVND (reference sequence). The CDR3 sequence is 14 residues long. Trimming took 6 bases from V and 7 from J; bases not matched to a gene: 7. CDR3 sequence reads: CASSLWDRHGELFF. The CDR3 nucleotides read TGTGCCAGTAGCTTATGGGACAGGCACGGGGAGCTGTTTTTT.

This clonotype was detected many times. The rearrangement links TRBV4-1 to TRBJ2-2; perhaps TRBD2 as D (5 bases). With 8 bases removed from V and 0 bases from J, the gap between germline ends came to 16 bases. Germline lookup yields CDR1 MGHRA and CDR2 YSYEKL. The CDR3 contains 16 residues. This CDR3 is CASGRQGLPNTGELFF. The CDR3 DNA reads as TGCGCCAGCGGAAGACAAGGACTTCCGAACACCGGGGAGCTGTTTTTT.

The V call is TRBV12-3 or TRBV12-4, the J call TRBJ2-3; 8 bases align to TRBD1. The V segment lost 4 bases and the J segment 2 bases; nucleotides outside the gene matches: 14. The CDR3 has 18 amino acids. CDR3 DNA: TGTGCCAGCAGTTCCAGGGGGGCAGGACAGGGCGCCACAGATACGCAGTATTTT. Its translation is CASSSRGAGQGATDTQYF.

There are many counts of this clonotype. The chain carries TRBV6-1 and TRBJ2-4; 11 bases agree with TRBD1. The CDR3 has 15 amino acids. V lost 6 bases, J lost 6 bases, and 7 bases stayed unmatched. Germline loops: CDR1 MNHNS, CDR2 SASEGT. The CDR3 loop is CASRNRDRGGNIQYF. CDR3 DNA: TGTGCCAGCAGAAACCGGGACAGGGGGGGAAACATTCAGTACTTC.

The V call is TRBV3-1, the J call TRBJ2-1, with a possible D match to TRBD2 (6 bases). The V end was cut by 1 base, the J end by 15 bases, with 16 bases between. Germline V gene sequence: CDR1 LGHDT, CDR2 YNNKEL (reference sequence). The CDR3 has 13 residues. The CDR3 is CASSQGDPGGRFF. Here the CDR3 DNA reads TGTGCCAGCAGCCAAGGTGACCCCGGAGGGAGGTTCTTC.

This clonotype showed up many times. J is TRBJ2-1 and V is TRBV4-2, with 13 bases fitting TRBD2. The CDR3 loop spans 16 amino acids. With V trimmed by 1 base and J by 9 bases, 6 bases remained unmatched. Germline V gene sequence: CDR1 LGHNA, CDR2 YNFKEQ. Here the CDR3 reads CASSQAGTSGNLEQFF. The DNA for the CDR3 is TGTGCCAGCAGCCAAGCCGGGACTAGCGGGAATCTTGAGCAGTTCTTC.

This clonotype has ten or more counts. The chain combines TRBV29-1 with TRBJ1-2, with 12 positions matching TRBD1. Looked up from germline, CDR1 is SQVTM and CDR2 is ANQGSEA. The V gene end was trimmed by 7 bases and the J gene end by 8 bases; junction bases not matched to a gene: 14. CDR3 length: 15 amino acids. This CDR3 is CSASPGTGGVGGYTF. DNA of the CDR3: TGCAGCGCCTCCCCTGGGACAGGGGGCGTGGGGGGCTACACCTTC. Full variable domain (outside the CDR3, taken from reference TRBV29-1 and TRBJ1-2): SAVISQKPSRDICQRGTSLTIQCQVDSQVTMMFWYRQQPGQSLTLIATANQGSEATYESGFVIDKFPISRPNLTFSTLTVSNMSPEDSSIYLCSASPGTGGVGGYTFGSGTRLTVV.

This clonotype was observed many times. The gene calls are TRBV20-1 and TRBJ2-6, with 7 bases aligning to TRBD1. V was pared by 5 bases and J by 0 bases, with 4 bases of the junction left unmatched. The CDR3 loop spans 15 amino acids. Per germline, CDR1 DFQATT and CDR2 SNEGSKA (reference sequence). CDR3 DNA: TGCAGTGCTTCGACAGGGCACTCTGGGGCCAACGTCCTGACTTTC. It codes for CSASTGHSGANVLTF.

This clonotype was seen a handful of times. The chain recombines TRBV9 with TRBJ1-1; D is unresolved. The germline V and J ends were trimmed by 0 bases and 5 bases, with 8 bases remaining between them. The CDR3 has 13 amino acids. The germline V gene has CDR1 SGDLS and CDR2 YYNGEE. The CDR3 nucleotides read TGTGCCAGCAGCGTAGGGGAGAATACTGAAGCTTTCTTT. Its translation: CASSVGENTEAFF.

The chain couples TRBV10-1 to TRBJ2-2; D not resolved. V lost 4 bases, J lost 5 bases, and 8 bases lay in between. This CDR3 is 13 amino acids long. Per the germline V gene, CDR1 is WNHNN and CDR2 is SYGVQD (reference sequence). As DNA, the CDR3 is TGCGCCAGCAGTGGCGACCGGACCGGGGAGCTGTTTTTT. Translating gives CASSGDRTGELFF.

The J gene is TRBJ2-3, the V gene TRBV9, with 7 bases fitting TRBD2. The CDR3 extends over 15 amino acids. CDR1 is SGDLS, CDR2 YYNGEE, per germline. J lost 4 bases, V lost 1 base, and 6 bases had no gene match. CDR3: CASSVFLAEADTQYF. The CDR3 coding sequence is TGTGCCAGCAGCGTATTCCTAGCGGAGGCAGATACGCAGTATTTT.

This clonotype showed up just a few times. In DNA, the CDR3 is TGCAGCGTTCGGGGTCAATATTACAATGAGCAGTTCTTC. The encoded protein is CSVRGQYYNEQFF. The chain is built from TRBV29-1 and TRBJ2-1; maybe TRBD2 (5 bases). Trimming left V 5 bases short and J 4 bases short, with 12 bases between. There are 13 residues in the CDR3. Germline CDR1 and CDR2: SQVTM and ANQGSEA.

This clonotype was detected only a few times. The chain links TRBV2 to TRBJ2-5; 11 bases map to TRBD2. Germline CDR1 and CDR2: SNHLY and FYNNEI. J gave up 0 bases and V 2 bases, and 8 bases lay outside the gene matches. The CDR3 consists of 18 residues. CDR3: CASSETLRTSGYQETQYF. CDR3 nucleotides: TGTGCCAGCAGTGAAACCCTTCGGACTAGCGGGTACCAAGAGACCCAGTACTTC.

The rearrangement joins TRBV11-2 to TRBJ2-3; no definite D call. This CDR3 is 14 amino acids long. The V end lost 1 base, the J end lost 4 bases, and 9 bases lay between the germline ends. The germline gives CDR1 SGHAT, CDR2 FQNNGV. The CDR3 coding sequence is TGTGCCAGCAGCTTAGTGGGCACTTCAGATACGCAGTATTTT. The encoded protein is CASSLVGTSDTQYF. Full variable domain (missing parts from reference TRBV11-2 and TRBJ2-3): EAGVAQSPRYKIIEKRQSVAFWCNPISGHATLYWYQQILGQGPKLLIQFQNNGVVDDSQLPKDRFSAERLKGVDSTLKIQPAKLEDSAVYLCASSLVGTSDTQYFGPGTRLTVL.

V usage is TRBV3-1 and J usage is TRBJ1-5, with 7 nucleotides matching TRBD1. Germline V gene sequence: CDR1 LGHDT, CDR2 YNNKEL (reference sequence). This CDR3 comprises 17 residues. The V and J ends lost 0 bases and 2 bases, in that order; junction bases with no gene match: 7. The CDR3 DNA follows: TGTGCCAGCAGCCAAGAGATGACAGGGTTTGGCAATCAGCCCCAGCATTTT. Encoded protein: CASSQEMTGFGNQPQHF.

This rearrangement joins TRBV9 to TRBJ1-4; 7 nucleotides align to TRBD1. Trimming cost V 0 bases and J 4 bases; bases outside gene matches: 12. Looked up from germline, CDR1 is SGDLS and CDR2 is YYNGEE. This CDR3 has 18 residues. The CDR3 reads CASSVAPRAWDSNEKLFF. Here the CDR3 DNA reads TGTGCCAGCAGCGTAGCTCCCCGCGCTTGGGACAGTAATGAAAAACTGTTTTTT.

The table lists this clonotype with a few counts. The genes are TRBV27 and TRBJ2-1, with D perhaps TRBD1 (5 bases). The germline gives CDR1 MNHEY, CDR2 SMNVEV (reference sequence). Trimming took 4 bases from V and 8 from J, leaving 9 bases between them. The CDR3 loop spans 12 amino acids. The CDR3, as DNA: TGTGCCAGCAGTTCCAGGGTGGATGAGCAGTTCTTC. Amino acids: CASSSRVDEQFF.

This chain joins TRBV12-3 or TRBV12-4 and TRBJ2-5; 7 bases fit TRBD1. CDR3 length: 13 amino acids. Trimming took 6 bases from V and 4 from J; bases not matched to a gene: 5. CDR3: CASSPDRSETQYF. CDR3 nucleotides: TGTGCCAGCAGCCCGGACAGGTCAGAGACCCAGTACTTC.

This clonotype has more than one count but fewer than ten. This chain uses TRBV25-1 with TRBJ1-2, with TRBD1 as a possible D gene (5 bases). Trimming left V 7 bases short and J 2 bases short, with 14 bases between. CDR3 length: 14 amino acids. The germline V gene encodes CDR1 MGHDK and CDR2 SYGVNS. CDR3 loop: CASTPLGRNYGYTF. CDR3 sequence (DNA): TGTGCCAGCACCCCCTTGGGGCGGAACTATGGCTACACCTTC.

The chain recombines TRBV5-1 with TRBJ2-6; D assignment may be TRBD1 or TRBD2 (7 bases each). Germline V lookup: CDR1 SGHRS, CDR2 YFSETQ. The CDR3 is made up of 17 amino acids. With 3 bases removed from V and 2 bases from J, the gap between germline ends came to 15 bases. CDR3 residues: CASSWAPGGAGANVLTF. CDR3 in DNA: TGCGCCAGCAGCTGGGCCCCAGGGGGGGCTGGGGCCAACGTCCTGACTTTC.

The chain links TRBV12-3 or TRBV12-4 to TRBJ2-5; D not certain. CDR3 size: 12 residues. V was clipped by 6 bases and J by 5 bases, with 10 bases between them. CDR3: CASSTSLETQYF. In DNA, the CDR3 is TGTGCCAGCAGCACTTCGCTGGAGACCCAGTACTTC.

The chain is built from TRBV5-1 and TRBJ2-2, with TRBD2 identical over 12 bases. V shed 3 bases, J shed 0 bases, and the junction held 9 bases outside the gene matches. Germline CDR1 is SGHRS and CDR2 is YFSETQ. The CDR3 has 19 amino acids. CDR3 sequence reads: CASSSLTSGSGANTGELFF. The CDR3 nucleotides read TGCGCCAGCAGCTCCTTGACTAGCGGGAGCGGTGCGAACACCGGGGAGCTGTTTTTT.

This clonotype was counted only a few times. This chain connects TRBV7-9 to TRBJ2-3; D is uncertain. Germline CDR1 SEHNR, CDR2 FQNEAQ (reference sequence). This CDR3 is built from 15 residues. The germline V and J ends were trimmed by 2 bases and 6 bases, with 15 bases remaining between them. CDR3 protein: CASSLQVGRTDTQYF. CDR3 nucleotides: TGTGCCAGCAGCTTACAGGTCGGGCGGACCGATACGCAGTATTTT. The full variable domain, with the rest looked up from reference TRBV7-9 and TRBJ2-3, is DTGVSQNPRHKITKRGQNVTFRCDPISEHNRLYWYRQTLGQGPEFLTYFQNEAQLEKSRLLSDRFSAERPKGSFSTLEIQRTEQGDSAMYLCASSLQVGRTDTQYFGPGTRLTVL.